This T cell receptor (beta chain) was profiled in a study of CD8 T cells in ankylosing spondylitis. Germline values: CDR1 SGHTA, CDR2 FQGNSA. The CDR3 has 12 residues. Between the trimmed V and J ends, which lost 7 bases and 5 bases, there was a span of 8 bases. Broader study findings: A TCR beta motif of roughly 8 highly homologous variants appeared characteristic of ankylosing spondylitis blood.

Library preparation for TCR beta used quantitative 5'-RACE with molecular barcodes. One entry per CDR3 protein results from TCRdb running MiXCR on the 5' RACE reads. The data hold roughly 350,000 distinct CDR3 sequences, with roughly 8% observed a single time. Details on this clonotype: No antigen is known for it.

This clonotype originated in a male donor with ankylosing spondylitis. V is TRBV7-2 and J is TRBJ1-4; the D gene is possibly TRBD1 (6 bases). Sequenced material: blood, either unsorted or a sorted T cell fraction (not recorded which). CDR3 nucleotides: TGTGCCAGCACAACAGGGAATGAAAAACTGTTTTTT. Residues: CASTTGNEKLFF.